One sample yielded the 9 T cell receptor beta chains listed below, sequenced in a study of T cells after yellow fever vaccination. From the 5' RACE reads, TCRdb called clonotypes with MiXCR, one entry per CDR3 protein. The sample gives 100,000 to 150,000 distinct CDR3 sequences, under 9% of which show up once; roughly 43% is in the top ten. Sequenced here: CD8+ T cells sorted from PBMCs, sampled on the day of the yellow fever booster vaccination. The source is a man younger than 30 who received the YFV17D yellow fever vaccine.

In this sample, this clonotype turned up a few times. This rearrangement joins TRBV12-3 or TRBV12-4 to TRBJ2-7; 10 bases are a match to TRBD1. The ends lost 2 bases at V and 5 bases at J; junction bases unmatched: 6. The CDR3 consists of 15 residues. In nucleotides, the CDR3 is TGTGCCAGCAGTTTATGGGGACAGGGGTCCCACGAGCAGTACTTC. Protein: CASSLWGQGSHEQYF.

The table lists this clonotype with a few counts. This rearrangement joins TRBV6-5 to TRBJ2-2; 9 nucleotides align to TRBD1. Unmatched junction bases numbered 7, after V lost 5 bases and J lost 6 bases. This CDR3 has 15 amino acids. The germline V gene encodes CDR1 MNHEY and CDR2 SVGAGI. As DNA, the CDR3 is TGTGCCAGCAGTCAAGGGGACAGGGAGGCCGGGGAGCTGTTTTTT. Its protein is CASSQGDREAGELFF.

This clonotype was observed a few times. The chain employs TRBV29-1 and TRBJ1-2; 8 bases agree with TRBD1. The CDR3 is 13 amino acids. The trim removed 7 bases at V and 11 bases at J, leaving 15 bases unmatched. Germline lookup yields CDR1 SQVTM and CDR2 ANQGSEA. Here the CDR3 reads CSASDRETSGYTF. The CDR3 nucleotides read TGCAGCGCTTCGGACAGGGAGACGTCGGGTTACACCTTC.

This clonotype was counted only a few times. The chain uses TRBV19 and TRBJ1-5; D may be TRBD1 (6 bases). The CDR3 extends over 14 amino acids. Germline CDR1 is LNHDA and CDR2 is SQIVND (reference sequence). V was cut by 9 bases and J by 0 bases, with 12 bases left in between. CDR3 DNA: TGTGCCAGCACGGACAGTTATAGCAATCAGCCCCAGCATTTT. This translates into CASTDSYSNQPQHF.

This clonotype has just a few counts. For the CDR3, the DNA is TGCAGTGCTAGAGACTCCGGGACTAGCGGGGGGGGCTCAGATACGCAGTATTTT. Its translation is CSARDSGTSGGGSDTQYF. The genes are TRBV20-1 and TRBJ2-3, with TRBD2 identical over 16 bases. The CDR3 has 18 residues. The germline V gene has CDR1 DFQATT and CDR2 SNEGSKA (reference sequence). The J segment lost 4 bases and the V segment lost 0 bases, leaving 7 bases of the junction unmatched.

The rearrangement links TRBV5-1 to TRBJ2-7, with D uncertain. This CDR3 is 15 amino acids long. With 0 bases removed from V and 2 bases from J, the gap between germline ends came to 12 bases. The V gene's germline CDR1 is SGHRS and CDR2 YFSETQ. CDR3 in amino acids: CASSLAGGPTYEQYF. In DNA, the CDR3 is TGCGCCAGCAGCTTGGCCGGCGGCCCTACCTACGAGCAGTACTTC.

This clonotype was detected many times. V is TRBV20-1 and J is TRBJ2-7; 7 bases match TRBD1. The junction had 8 bases not matched to a gene; V was cut back by 6 bases and J by 3 bases. The CDR3 has 13 amino acids. Germline V lookup: CDR1 DFQATT, CDR2 SNEGSKA (reference sequence). CDR3 sequence (DNA): TGCAGTGCGAGAACCGACAGGGACTACGAGCAGTACGTC. It specifies CSARTDRDYEQYV.

This clonotype was detected many times. The J gene is TRBJ1-5, the V gene TRBV2, with D perhaps TRBD1 (5 bases). CDR3 length equals 14 residues. Trimming left V 1 base short and J 9 bases short, with 13 bases between. Germline V gene sequence: CDR1 SNHLY, CDR2 FYNNEI. CDR3 protein: CASSEEAGPPPQHF. The DNA of the CDR3 is TGTGCCAGCAGTGAAGAGGCGGGGCCCCCGCCCCAGCATTTT.

J is TRBJ2-3 and V is TRBV6-5; tentatively, D is TRBD2 (6 bases). The CDR3 is made up of 16 amino acids. In germline, CDR1 is MNHEY, CDR2 SVGAGI. The ends were cut back, 6 bases at V and 2 bases at J, with 18 bases in the middle. The CDR3 loop reads CASSTARGSFTDTQYF. As DNA, the CDR3 is TGTGCCAGCAGCACCGCTCGGGGGTCGTTCACAGATACGCAGTATTTT.